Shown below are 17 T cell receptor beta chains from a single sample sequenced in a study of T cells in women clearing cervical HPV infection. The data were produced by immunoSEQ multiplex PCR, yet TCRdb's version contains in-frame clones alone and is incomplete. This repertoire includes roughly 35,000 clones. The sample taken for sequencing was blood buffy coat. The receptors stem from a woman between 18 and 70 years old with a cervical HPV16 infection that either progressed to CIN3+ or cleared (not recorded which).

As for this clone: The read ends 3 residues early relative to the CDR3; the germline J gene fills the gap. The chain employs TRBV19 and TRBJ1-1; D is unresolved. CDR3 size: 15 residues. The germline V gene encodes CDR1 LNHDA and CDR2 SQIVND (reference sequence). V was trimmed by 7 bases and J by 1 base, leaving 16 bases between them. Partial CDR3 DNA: TGTGCCAGTAACCCGCCCGGACTGGGGAACACTGAA. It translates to CASNPPGLGNTE. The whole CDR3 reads CASNPPGLGNTEAFF.

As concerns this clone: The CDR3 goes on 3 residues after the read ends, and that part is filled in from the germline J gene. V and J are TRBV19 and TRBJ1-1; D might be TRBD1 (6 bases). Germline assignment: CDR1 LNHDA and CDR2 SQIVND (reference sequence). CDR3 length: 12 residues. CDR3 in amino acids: CASSEPGQGAFF. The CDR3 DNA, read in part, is TGTGCCAGTAGTGAGCCGGGACAAGGA.

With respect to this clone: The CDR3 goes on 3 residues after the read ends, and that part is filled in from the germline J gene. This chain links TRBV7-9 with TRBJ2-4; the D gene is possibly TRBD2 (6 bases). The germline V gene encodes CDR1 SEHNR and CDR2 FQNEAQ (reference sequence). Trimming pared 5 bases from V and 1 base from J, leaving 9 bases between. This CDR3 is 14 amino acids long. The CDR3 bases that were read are TGTGCCAGCAGCCTCGGAGGGGCCAAAAACATT. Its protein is CASSLGGAKNI. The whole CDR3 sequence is CASSLGGAKNIQYF.

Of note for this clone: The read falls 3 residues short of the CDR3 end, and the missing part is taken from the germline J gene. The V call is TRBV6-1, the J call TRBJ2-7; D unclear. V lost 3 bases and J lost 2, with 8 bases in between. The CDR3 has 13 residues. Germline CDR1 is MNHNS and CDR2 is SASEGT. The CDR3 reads CASSDVLPYEQYF. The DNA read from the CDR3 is TGTGCCAGCAGTGACGTCCTCCCCTACGAG.

The CDR3 DNA, read in part, is TGTGCCAGCAGCATGAGTCAGGGTTGGGAGACC. This sequence encodes CASSMSQGWET. The CDR3, in full, reads CASSMSQGWETQYF. J is TRBJ2-5 and V is TRBV9, with D tentatively TRBD1 (5 bases). The read falls 3 residues short of the CDR3 end, and the missing part is taken from the germline J gene. Germline V gene lookup returns CDR1 SGDLS and CDR2 YYNGEE. The V end lost 4 bases, the J end lost 5 bases, and 15 bases lay between the germline ends. This CDR3 spans 14 amino acids.

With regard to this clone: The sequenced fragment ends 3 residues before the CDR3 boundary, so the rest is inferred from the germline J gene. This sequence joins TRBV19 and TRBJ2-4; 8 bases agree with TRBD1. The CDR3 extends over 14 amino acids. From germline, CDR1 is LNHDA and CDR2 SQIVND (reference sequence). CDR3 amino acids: CASSIPGGVGGQYF. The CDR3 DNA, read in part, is TGTGCCAGTAGTATTCCAGGGGGCGTTGGTGGT.

CDR3 in amino acids: CASSRAGILSGNTIYF. Partial CDR3 DNA: TGTGCCAGCAGCCGTGCGGGGATCCTCTCTGGAAACACC. The rearrangement links TRBV7-6 to TRBJ1-3, with no clear D. Read data end 3 residues before the CDR3 end; the end is taken from the germline J gene. V shed 5 bases and J shed 0 bases, with 14 bases lying between them. Germline CDR1 reads SGHVS; CDR2 reads FNYEAQ. This CDR3 region has 16 residues.

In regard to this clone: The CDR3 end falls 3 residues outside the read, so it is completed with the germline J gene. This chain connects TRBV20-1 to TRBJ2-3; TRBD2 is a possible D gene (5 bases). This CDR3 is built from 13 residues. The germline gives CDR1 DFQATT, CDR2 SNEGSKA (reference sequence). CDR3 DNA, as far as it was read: TGCAGTGCCCCAGCGGCGGGCCCCGGGACG. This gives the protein CSAPAAGPGT. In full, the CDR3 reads CSAPAAGPGTQYF.

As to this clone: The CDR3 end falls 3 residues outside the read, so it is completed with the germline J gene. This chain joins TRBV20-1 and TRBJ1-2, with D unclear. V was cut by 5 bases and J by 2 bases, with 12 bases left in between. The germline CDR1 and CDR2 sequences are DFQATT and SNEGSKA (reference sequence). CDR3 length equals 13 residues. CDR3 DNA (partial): TGCAGTGCTCTGGACTTGTCCAACTATGGC. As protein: CSALDLSNYG. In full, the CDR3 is CSALDLSNYGYTF.

The sequenced part of the CDR3 DNA is TGTGCCAGCAGCTTGGGGACAGGAGCAAAA. This sequence encodes CASSLGTGAK. The entire CDR3 reads CASSLGTGAKAFF. The V and J genes are TRBV5-5 and TRBJ1-1; 7 nucleotides match TRBD1. The read ends 3 residues before the CDR3 terminus; that terminus is restored from the germline J gene. Germline V lookup: CDR1 SGHKS, CDR2 YYEKEE (reference sequence). There are 13 residues in the CDR3.

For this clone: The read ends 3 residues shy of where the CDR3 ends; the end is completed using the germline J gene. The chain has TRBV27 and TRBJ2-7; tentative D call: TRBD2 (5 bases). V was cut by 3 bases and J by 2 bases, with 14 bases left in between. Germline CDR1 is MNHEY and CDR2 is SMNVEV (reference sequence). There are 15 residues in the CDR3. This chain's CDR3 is CASSFSSGSPYEQYF. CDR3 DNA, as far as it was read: TGTGCCAGCAGTTTTTCGAGCGGCAGCCCCTACGAG.

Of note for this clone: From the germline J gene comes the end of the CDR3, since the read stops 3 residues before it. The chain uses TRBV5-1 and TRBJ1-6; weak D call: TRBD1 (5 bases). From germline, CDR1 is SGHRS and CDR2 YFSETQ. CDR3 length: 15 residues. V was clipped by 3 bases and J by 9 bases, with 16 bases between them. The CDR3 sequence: CASSSATELSSPLHF. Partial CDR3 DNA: TGCGCCAGCAGCTCGGCGACAGAACTAAGTTCACCC.

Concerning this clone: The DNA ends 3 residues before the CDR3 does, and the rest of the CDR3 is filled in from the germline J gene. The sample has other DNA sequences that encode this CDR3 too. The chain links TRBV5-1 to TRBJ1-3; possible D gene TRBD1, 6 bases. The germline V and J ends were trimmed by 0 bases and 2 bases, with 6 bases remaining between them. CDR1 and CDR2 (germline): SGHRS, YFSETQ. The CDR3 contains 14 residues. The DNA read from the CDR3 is TGCGCCAGCAGCTTGGACAGGGCTGGAAACACC. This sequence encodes CASSLDRAGNT. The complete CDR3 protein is CASSLDRAGNTIYF.

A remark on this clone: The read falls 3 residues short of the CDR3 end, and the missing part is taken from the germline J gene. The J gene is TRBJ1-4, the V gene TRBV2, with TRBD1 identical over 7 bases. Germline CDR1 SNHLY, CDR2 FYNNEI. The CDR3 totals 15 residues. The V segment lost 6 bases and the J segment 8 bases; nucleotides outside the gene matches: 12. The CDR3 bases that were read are TGTGCCAGCAGGCCAGCGCCTGGACAGGTGGAAAAA. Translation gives CASRPAPGQVEK. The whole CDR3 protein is CASRPAPGQVEKLFF.

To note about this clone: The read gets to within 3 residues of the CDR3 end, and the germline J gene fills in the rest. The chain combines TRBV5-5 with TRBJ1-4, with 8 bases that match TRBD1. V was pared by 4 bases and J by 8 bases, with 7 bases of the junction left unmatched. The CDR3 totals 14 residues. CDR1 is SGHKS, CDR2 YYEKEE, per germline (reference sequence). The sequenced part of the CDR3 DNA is TGTGCCAGCAGCCCCGACAGGGGAGGGGAAAAA. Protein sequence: CASSPDRGGEK. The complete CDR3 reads CASSPDRGGEKLFF.

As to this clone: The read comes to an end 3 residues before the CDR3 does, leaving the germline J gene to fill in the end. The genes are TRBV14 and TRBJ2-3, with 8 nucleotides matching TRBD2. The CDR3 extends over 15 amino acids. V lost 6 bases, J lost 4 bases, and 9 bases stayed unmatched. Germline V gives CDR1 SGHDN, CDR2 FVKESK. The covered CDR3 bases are TGTGCCAGCAGTCCCGGGGGGGGGTTTGCAGATACG. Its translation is CASSPGGGFADT. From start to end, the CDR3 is CASSPGGGFADTQYF.

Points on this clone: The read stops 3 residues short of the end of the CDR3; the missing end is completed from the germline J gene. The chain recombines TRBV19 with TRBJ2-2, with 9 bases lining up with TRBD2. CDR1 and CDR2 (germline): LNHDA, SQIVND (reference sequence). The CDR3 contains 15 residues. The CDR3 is CASTRALAGNEKLFF. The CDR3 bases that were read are TGTGCCAGTACCCGGGCCCTAGCGGGGAATGAAAAG. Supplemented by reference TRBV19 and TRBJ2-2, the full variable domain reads DGGITQSPKYLFRKEGQNVTLSCEQNLNHDAMYWYRQDPGQGLRLIYYSQIVNDFQKGDIAEGYSVSREKKESFPLTVTSAQKNPTAFYLCASTRALAGNEKLFFGEGSRLTVL.